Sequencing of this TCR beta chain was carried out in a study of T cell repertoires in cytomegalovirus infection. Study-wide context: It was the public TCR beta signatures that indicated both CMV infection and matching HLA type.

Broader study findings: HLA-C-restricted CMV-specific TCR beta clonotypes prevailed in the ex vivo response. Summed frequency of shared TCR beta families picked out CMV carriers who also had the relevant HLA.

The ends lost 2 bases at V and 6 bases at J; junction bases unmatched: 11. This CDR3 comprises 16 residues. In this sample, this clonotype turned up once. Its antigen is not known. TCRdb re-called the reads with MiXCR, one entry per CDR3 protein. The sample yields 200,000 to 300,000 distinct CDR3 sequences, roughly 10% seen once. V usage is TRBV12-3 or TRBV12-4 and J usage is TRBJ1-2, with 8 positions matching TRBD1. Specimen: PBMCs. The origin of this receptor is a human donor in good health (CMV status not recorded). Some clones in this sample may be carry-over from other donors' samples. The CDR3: CASSLWAGGGKDGYTF. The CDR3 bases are TGTGCCAGCAGTTTATGGGCAGGGGGCGGTAAAGATGGCTACACCTTC.